This T cell receptor beta chain was identified during a study of blood T cell repertoires in COVID-19. Looking at the study overall: Italy, Spain and the United States were the sources of the convalescent and acute COVID-19 samples. From T cells, B-cell-depleted T cells, or PBMCs came the material, which was cDNA or gDNA.

Germline V gene data show CDR1 as SGHTA and CDR2 as FQGNSA. The V and J ends lost 2 bases and 2 bases respectively, with 9 bases between them. This CDR3 comprises 14 residues. In the study's own analysis: For nucleated cells, counts were estimated from reference gene primer amplification. Repertoires were generated with immunoSEQ multiplex PCR, while TCRdb's copy carries only in-frame clones and drops some. The DNA gave D and trimming, while V, J and clone size come from that table. The sample has 150,000 or so clones; 90% are singletons. The receptor was derived from a man between 60 and 75 years old with active or convalescent COVID-19. This chain connects TRBV7-2 to TRBJ1-1; D uncertain. Sequencing used peripheral blood. As DNA, the CDR3 is TGTGCCAGCAGCTTAATTCCGGGAAACACTGAAGCTTTCTTT. This gives the protein CASSLIPGNTEAFF.